Shown below are 21 T cell receptor beta chains from a single sample sequenced in a study of blood T cell repertoires in COVID-19. Sequencing used immunoSEQ multiplex PCR; TCRdb keeps in-frame clones, though not all of them. The table includes about 260,000 clones, under 90% detected once. Material: PBMCs or T cells enriched from blood (not recorded which). The origin of the receptors is a man between 25 and 39 years old with acute COVID-19.

The rearrangement links TRBV25-1 to TRBJ1-2; 9 bases agree with TRBD1. Germline V gene data show CDR1 as MGHDK and CDR2 as SYGVNS. The V and J ends lost 7 bases and 4 bases, in that order; junction bases with no gene match: 16. CDR3 length: 17 residues. CDR3 protein: CASTPLKQGASTYGYTF. CDR3 sequence (DNA): TGTGCCAGCACTCCACTTAAACAGGGGGCCTCCACCTATGGCTACACCTTC.

This rearrangement joins TRBV28 to TRBJ2-5, with 10 nucleotides matching TRBD2. The V gene's germline CDR1 is MDHEN and CDR2 SYDVKM. J lost 4 bases, V lost 2 bases, and 4 bases had no gene match. The CDR3 runs to 15 residues. The CDR3 nucleotides are TGTGCCAGCAGTTTACCAGCGGGAGGGGGAGAGACCCAGTACTTC. Protein: CASSLPAGGGETQYF.

The chain carries TRBV15 and TRBJ2-5; a possible D gene is TRBD1 (6 bases). Germline loops: CDR1 LNHNV, CDR2 YYDKDF (reference sequence). This CDR3 contains 14 residues. V was clipped by 5 bases and J by 2 bases, with 12 bases between them. The CDR3 bases are TGTGCCACCAGCCCTACAGGGTCACAAGAGACCCAGTACTTC. Translated: CATSPTGSQETQYF.

The chain carries TRBV6-5 and TRBJ2-7; unclear D gene. Between the trimmed V and J ends, which lost 4 bases and 0 bases, there was a span of 10 bases. Germline V lookup: CDR1 MNHEY, CDR2 SVGAGI. This CDR3 region has 14 residues. CDR3 sequence (DNA): TGTGCCAGCAGTTCCCGCTGGAGCTCCTACGAGCAGTACGTC. This codes for CASSSRWSSYEQYV.

The DNA for the CDR3 is TGTGCCAGCAGTTCGGAGACCGTGGCCGAGCAGTACGTC. It codes for CASSSETVAEQYV. The chain carries TRBV12-3 or TRBV12-4 and TRBJ2-7; unclear D gene. The CDR3 extends over 13 amino acids. The V end was cut by 4 bases, the J end by 6 bases, with 13 bases between.

Details on this clone: One junction end does not reproduce the germline sequence, and a read error may be involved. J is TRBJ2-2 and V is TRBV5-1; D is possibly TRBD2 (6 bases). The V gene's germline CDR1 is SGHRS and CDR2 YFSETQ. This CDR3 region has 15 residues. The CDR3 loop reads CASSSSGTLTGELFF. In DNA, the CDR3 is TGTGCCAGCAGCTCGTCCGGGACTCTCACCGGGGAGCTGTTTTTT.

The V call is TRBV19, the J call TRBJ1-1; 8 positions agree with TRBD1. V shed 5 bases, J shed 6 bases, and the junction held 8 bases outside the gene matches. CDR3 length equals 14 residues. Germline V lookup: CDR1 LNHDA, CDR2 SQIVND (reference sequence). CDR3 sequence (DNA): TGTGCCAGTAGTGACCCCAGGGGGCGGGCTGAAGCTTTCTTT. Translation: CASSDPRGRAEAFF.

The chain combines TRBV7-9 with TRBJ1-1; D gene unclear. Trimming cost V 1 base and J 6 bases, with 9 bases left between them. The CDR3 extends over 13 amino acids. Germline lookup yields CDR1 SEHNR and CDR2 FQNEAQ (reference sequence). CDR3 loop: CASSLVSWPEAFF. CDR3 nucleotide sequence: TGTGCCAGCAGCTTAGTCTCGTGGCCTGAAGCTTTCTTT.

This chain uses TRBV24-1 with TRBJ2-1, with 9 bases that match TRBD1. The V gene end was trimmed by 0 bases and the J gene end by 2 bases; junction bases not matched to a gene: 4. From germline, CDR1 is KGHDR and CDR2 SFDVKD. The CDR3 has 17 amino acids. The CDR3 loop is CATSDLRQGETYNEQFF. CDR3 sequence (DNA): TGTGCCACCAGTGATTTGCGACAGGGGGAAACCTACAATGAGCAGTTCTTC.

V and J are TRBV5-8 and TRBJ2-5; 9 nucleotides line up with TRBD1. There are 16 residues in the CDR3. The V gene's germline CDR1 is SGHTS and CDR2 YDEGEE. Germline trimming cut 4 bases from V and 0 bases from J; bases unmatched to any gene: 7. The CDR3: CASSGGQGNYQETQYF. The DNA for the CDR3 is TGTGCCAGCAGCGGAGGACAGGGGAATTACCAAGAGACCCAGTACTTC.

The chain links TRBV3-1 (or the pseudogene TRBV3-2) to TRBJ1-6; D is unclear. Germline V gene data show CDR1 as LGHDT and CDR2 as YNNKEL (reference sequence). The V and J ends lost 4 bases and 6 bases respectively, with 10 bases between them. This CDR3 has 14 residues. The CDR3 protein is CASSPTAFNSPLHF. DNA for the CDR3: TGTGCCAGCAGCCCTACAGCCTTTAATTCACCCCTCCACTTT.

The J gene is TRBJ1-1, the V gene TRBV29-1, with 8 bases fitting TRBD1. Per the germline V gene, CDR1 is SQVTM and CDR2 is ANQGSEA. J was trimmed by 4 bases and V by 7 bases; bases with no gene match: 11. CDR3 length: 14 amino acids. The chain's CDR3 is CSGETGAGGTEAFF. The CDR3 nucleotides are TGCAGCGGGGAGACAGGGGCAGGCGGCACTGAAGCTTTCTTT.

Worth noting for this clone: Distinct nucleotide sequences in the sample also encode this CDR3. The chain has TRBV5-1 and TRBJ2-1; 11 bases map to TRBD2. Germline values: CDR1 SGHRS, CDR2 YFSETQ. Trimming took 5 bases from V and 8 from J; bases not matched to a gene: 6. This CDR3 comprises 14 residues. The CDR3 coding sequence is TGCGCCAGCAGTAGTAGCGGGGGGGCCTATGAGCAGTTCTTC. Translating gives CASSSSGGAYEQFF.

The chain joins TRBV25-1 to TRBJ1-4, with D possibly TRBD1 on 6 matching bases. The ends were cut back, 6 bases at V and 0 bases at J, with 14 bases in the middle. CDR1 and CDR2 from the germline V gene are MGHDK and SYGVNS. This CDR3 has 16 residues. CDR3 loop: CASSPGHLATNEKLFF. As DNA, the CDR3 is TGTGCCAGCAGCCCGGGACACCTAGCAACTAATGAAAAACTGTTTTTT.

This chain joins TRBV28 and TRBJ1-2; TRBD1 agrees at 7 bases. Germline lookup yields CDR1 MDHEN and CDR2 SYDVKM. Trimming removed 4 bases from V and 0 bases from J; junction bases left unmatched: 5. The CDR3 is made up of 15 amino acids. The CDR3 nucleotides are TGTGCCAGCAGTTGGACAGGTAGACCTAACTATGGCTACACCTTC. Residues: CASSWTGRPNYGYTF.

The chain couples TRBV24-1 to TRBJ2-3, with a possible D match to TRBD1 (5 bases). Trimming stripped 4 bases from V and 6 bases from J, with 10 bases between. This CDR3 comprises 13 residues. The germline V gene has CDR1 KGHDR and CDR2 SFDVKD. In DNA form, the CDR3 reads TGTGCCACCAGTGAGGGGCGGTCCGATACGCAGTATTTT. Translation: CATSEGRSDTQYF.

The chain joins TRBV6-5 to TRBJ2-5; the D gene is possibly TRBD2 (5 bases). Trimming left V 7 bases short and J 5 bases short, with 14 bases between. The CDR3 runs 13 residues. Germline V CDR1 and CDR2: MNHEY, SVGAGI. In nucleotides, the CDR3 is TGTGCCAGCAATAAAAATACGGGGGAGACCCAGTACTTC. This codes for CASNKNTGETQYF.

The V call is TRBV19, the J call TRBJ1-6; D is undetermined. Germline V gene lookup returns CDR1 LNHDA and CDR2 SQIVND (reference sequence). This CDR3 has 15 residues. V gave up 6 bases and J gave up 0 bases, with 9 bases separating them. The CDR3: CASRGSSSYNSPLHF. CDR3 bases: TGTGCCAGTAGAGGGAGTTCCTCCTATAATTCACCCCTCCACTTT.

The J gene is TRBJ1-5, the V gene TRBV19; no definite D call. The CDR3 consists of 13 residues. V dropped 5 bases and J dropped 8 bases, with 13 bases sitting between them. CDR1 LNHDA and CDR2 SQIVND come from the germline V gene (reference sequence). Here the CDR3 reads CASSPLPREPQHF. CDR3 sequence (DNA): TGTGCCAGTAGTCCCCTACCGCGGGAGCCCCAGCATTTT.

The V call is TRBV6-1, the J call TRBJ1-2; a weak D match, TRBD1 (5 bases). The V gene lost 1 base and the J gene lost 4 bases, with 13 bases spanning the gap. The CDR3 loop spans 15 amino acids. The germline CDR1 and CDR2 sequences are MNHNS and SASEGT. CDR3 protein: CASSEDPGSAYGYTF. CDR3 nucleotide sequence: TGTGCCAGCAGTGAAGACCCAGGGTCGGCCTATGGCTACACCTTC.

The V and J genes are TRBV7-2 and TRBJ2-5, with 9 positions matching TRBD2. V lost 1 base and J lost 2; bases outside the gene matches: 14. The CDR3 is 19 residues long. Germline V gene data show CDR1 as SGHTA and CDR2 as FQGNSA. The chain's CDR3 is CASSLERGSGRLGQETQYF. As DNA, the CDR3 is TGTGCCAGCAGCTTAGAGCGGGGTAGCGGGAGATTAGGGCAAGAGACCCAGTACTTC.